The clone carrying this TCR beta chain was seen only a few times. Unique molecular identifiers were used to barcode this TCRbeta library. MiXCR, applied by TCRdb to the PCR reads, yields one record per CDR3 protein. The repertoire holds around 410,000 distinct CDR3 sequences, about 11% seen once, with approximately 5% in the top ten. The record originates from a study of T-cell reconstitution after alpha-beta-depleted transplantation in children. CDR3 length equals 13 residues. The germline CDR1 and CDR2 sequences are MGHRA and YSYEKL. Trimming took 0 bases from V and 3 from J, leaving 0 bases between them.

V is TRBV4-1 and J is TRBJ2-6; D ambiguous. The TCR comes from a human donor who donated a stem cell graft to a child with acute myeloid leukemia. Sequenced material: PBMCs from the stem cell graft donor, taken from the stem cell graft. CDR3 sequence (DNA): TGCGCCAGCAGCCAAGATGGGGCCAACGTCCTGACTTTC. Translating gives CASSQDGANVLTF.